This T cell receptor beta chain is from a study of T cells in Graves' hyperthyroidism and ophthalmopathy. Diagnostic assessment was based on clinical symptoms, serum thyroxine and TRAb, thyroid ultrasound and orbital computed tomography. The CDR3 regions of TCR beta were amplified from RNA transcripts. When the TCR CDR3 underwent first-round RT-PCR, the HTBI primer set was used. TCRdb reanalysed the multiplex PCR reads using MiXCR and keeps one entry per CDR3 protein. The sample gives 350,000 or so distinct CDR3 sequences, approximately 22% of which show up once; around 45% is in the top ten. V dropped 7 bases and J dropped 5; count of bases not matched to a gene: 20. The CDR3 spans 18 residues. CDR1 and CDR2 from the germline V gene are MDHEN and SYDVKM.

This receptor was obtained from a woman aged 45 to 65 with Graves' hyperthyroidism. Sample: blood. The chain employs TRBV28 and TRBJ2-5; 9 bases are a match to TRBD1. The CDR3, as DNA: TGTGCCAGCACATACGTAACCGACAGGGGGAAGTTTGGGGAGACCCAGTACTTC. Amino acids: CASTYVTDRGKFGETQYF.